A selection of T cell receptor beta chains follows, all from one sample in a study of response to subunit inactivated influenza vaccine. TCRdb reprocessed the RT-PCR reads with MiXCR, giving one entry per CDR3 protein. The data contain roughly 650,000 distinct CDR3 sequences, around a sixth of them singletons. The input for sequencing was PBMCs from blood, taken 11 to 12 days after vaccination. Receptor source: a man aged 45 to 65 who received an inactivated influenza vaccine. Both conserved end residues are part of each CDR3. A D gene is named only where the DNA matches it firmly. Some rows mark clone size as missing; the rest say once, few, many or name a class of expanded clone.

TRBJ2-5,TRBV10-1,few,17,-,TGCGCCAGCAGTGAGTCAGGTTGGGCTCCGACAGAAGAGACCCAGTACTTC,CASSESGWAPTEETQYF
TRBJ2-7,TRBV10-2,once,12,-,TGCGCCAGCACCAGCCCTCGGGGGGAGCAGTACTTC,CASTSPRGEQYF
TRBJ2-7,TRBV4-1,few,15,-,TGCGCCAGCAGCCCTCATGACAGGTCGGCTTACGAGCAGTACTTC,CASSPHDRSAYEQYF
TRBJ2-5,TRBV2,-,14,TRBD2,TGTGCCAGCAGAGCTAGAGCGGGGTGGGAGACCCAGTACTTC,CASRARAGWETQYF
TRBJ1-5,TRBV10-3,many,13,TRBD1,TGTGCCATCCAGGGGGCTTCCAATCAGCCCCAGCATTTT,CAIQGASNQPQHF
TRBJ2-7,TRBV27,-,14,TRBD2,TGTGCCAGCAGTTTTAGCGGGAGCTACTACGAGCAGTACTTC,CASSFSGSYYEQYF
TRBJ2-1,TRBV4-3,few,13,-,TGCGCCAGCAGCCAGGGCTTTCACAATGAGCAGTTCTTC,CASSQGFHNEQFF
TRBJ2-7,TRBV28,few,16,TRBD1,TGTGCCAGCAGAGACGACAGGGGAAAAAGTTCCTACGAGCAGTACTTC,CASRDDRGKSSYEQYF
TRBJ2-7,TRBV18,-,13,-,TGTGCCAGCTCACCACAGGTACCCTACGAGCAGTACTTC,CASSPQVPYEQYF
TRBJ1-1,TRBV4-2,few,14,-,TGTGCCAGCAGCCGAGACCGGGATAACACTGAAGCTTTCTTT,CASSRDRDNTEAFF
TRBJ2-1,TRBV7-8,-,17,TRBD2,TGTGCCAGCAGCCCCGCCGGCGGGAGATCCTCCTACAATGAGCAGTTCTTC,CASSPAGGRSSYNEQFF
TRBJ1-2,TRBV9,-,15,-,TGTGCCAGCAGCGTAGCGGCGGGGTATAACTATGGCTACACCTTC,CASSVAAGYNYGYTF
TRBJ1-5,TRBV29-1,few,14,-,TGCAGCGCCCAAACAGGAGGAAGCAATCAGCCCCAGCATTTT,CSAQTGGSNQPQHF
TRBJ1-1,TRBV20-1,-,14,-,TGCAGTGCTAGAGAAAAGCGGGCAGGGACTGAAGCTTTCTTT,CSAREKRAGTEAFF
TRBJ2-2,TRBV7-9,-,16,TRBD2,TGTGCCAGCAGCCCGTCTAGCGGGATTAACACCGGGGAGCTGTTTTTT,CASSPSSGINTGELFF
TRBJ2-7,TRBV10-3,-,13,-,TGTGCCATCCAGGACGGAGACTCCTACGAGCAGTACTTC,CAIQDGDSYEQYF